This TCR beta chain was sequenced during a study of shared clonotypes between healthy human individuals. Overall study results and limits: Few donors limited the genetic and exposure-history diversity represented.

Turning to this clone: What it binds is unknown.

Sequenced by immunoSEQ multiplex PCR; TCRdb stores in-frame clones only, minus some. Among hundreds of thousands of clones listed, roughly 70% were seen once. CDR1 and CDR2 (germline): MNHEY, SVGAGI. The CDR3 contains 15 residues. V was clipped by 5 bases and J by 7 bases; unmatched bases: 9. The TCR sequence derives from a woman younger than 45 in good health. The sample taken for sequencing was memory CD4+ T cells sorted from blood. Subset indicated: CD45RA-negative fraction. The chain employs TRBV6-5 and TRBJ1-5; 9 nucleotides line up with TRBD1. CDR3 coding DNA: TGTGCCAGCAGTAGGACAGGGGATGAGGGGCAGCCCCAGCATTTT. Its translation is CASSRTGDEGQPQHF.